These 10 T cell receptor beta chains were sequenced from one sample in a study of CD8 T cells in ankylosing spondylitis. Each CDR3 protein is one row after TCRdb ran MiXCR on the 5' RACE reads. The data contain under 120,000 distinct CDR3 sequences, around 24% of them seen just once; the ten biggest clones take up approximately 13%. The sequenced sample was synovial fluid, either unsorted or a sorted T cell fraction (not recorded which). These receptors were taken from a male donor with ankylosing spondylitis.

This clonotype came up many times. The rearrangement links TRBV6-1 to TRBJ1-1; no firm D call. The CDR3 covers 13 residues. V was cut by 6 bases and J by 3 bases, with 11 bases left in between. Germline CDR1 is MNHNS and CDR2 is SASEGT. As DNA, the CDR3 is TGTGCCAGCAGAAGCGGGAAGGACACTGAAGCTTTCTTT. This sequence encodes CASRSGKDTEAFF.

The V and J genes are TRBV28 and TRBJ1-6, with 7 positions matching TRBD1. Germline V gene data show CDR1 as MDHEN and CDR2 as SYDVKM. There are 16 residues in the CDR3. The trim removed 5 bases at V and 7 bases at J, leaving 11 bases unmatched. The CDR3 loop is CASSLLGDRRNSPLHF. The CDR3 DNA follows: TGTGCCAGCAGTCTTCTCGGGGACAGAAGAAATTCACCCCTCCACTTT.

This chain connects TRBV27 to TRBJ1-4; TRBD1 agrees at 7 bases. The germline V gene has CDR1 MNHEY and CDR2 SMNVEV (reference sequence). The V and J ends lost 5 bases and 0 bases, in that order; junction bases with no gene match: 12. The CDR3 length is 18 residues. CDR3 region: CASSARRDSLPTNEKLFF. The CDR3 DNA reads as TGTGCCAGCAGTGCACGTCGGGACAGCTTGCCAACTAATGAAAAACTGTTTTTT.

This clonotype was counted only a few times. V and J are TRBV27 and TRBJ1-5; D unclear. Looked up from germline, CDR1 is MNHEY and CDR2 is SMNVEV (reference sequence). V gave up 5 bases and J gave up 3 bases, with 8 bases separating them. The CDR3 extends over 13 amino acids. The DNA of the CDR3 is TGTGCCAGCAGTCCCCTCTCCAATCAGCCCCAGCATTTT. Translated, it gives CASSPLSNQPQHF.

This clonotype was recorded many times. This CDR3 reads CASMRPSGSPDTQYF. The CDR3 DNA reads as TGTGCCAGCATGAGGCCTAGCGGGAGTCCAGATACGCAGTATTTT. J is TRBJ2-3 and V is TRBV6-1; 10 bases fit TRBD2. The CDR3 spans 15 residues. V shed 7 bases, J shed 4 bases, and the junction held 8 bases outside the gene matches. Germline V gene sequence: CDR1 MNHNS, CDR2 SASEGT.

This clonotype was detected only a few times. The chain has TRBV20-1 and TRBJ1-1; 12 positions match TRBD1. Germline CDR1 and CDR2: DFQATT and SNEGSKA (reference sequence). The CDR3 is 14 amino acids. Germline trimming cut 4 bases from V and 10 bases from J; bases unmatched to any gene: 10. CDR3 coding DNA: TGCAGTGCTACGGGACAGGGGGCGAGGTATGGAGCTTTCTTT. Protein product: CSATGQGARYGAFF.

This clonotype was counted only a few times. The chain carries TRBV27 and TRBJ2-2; D unclear. Per germline, CDR1 MNHEY and CDR2 SMNVEV (reference sequence). The length of the CDR3 is 14 residues. The V and J ends lost 3 bases and 6 bases respectively, with 11 bases between them. CDR3: CASSFAGPSGELFF. The CDR3 DNA reads TGTGCCAGCAGTTTCGCTGGGCCGTCCGGGGAGCTGTTTTTT.

The chain combines TRBV20-1 with TRBJ2-1, with D unclear. CDR1 is DFQATT, CDR2 SNEGSKA, per germline (reference sequence). The CDR3 is made up of 15 amino acids. The V gene lost 6 bases and the J gene lost 6 bases, with 21 bases spanning the gap. The CDR3 sequence: CSAPRIGLRINEQFF. In DNA form, the CDR3 reads TGCAGTGCCCCACGGATAGGGCTAAGGATCAATGAGCAGTTCTTC.

The rearrangement links TRBV29-1 to TRBJ2-1; 10 nucleotides line up with TRBD2. This CDR3 spans 14 amino acids. Germline trimming cut 5 bases from V and 4 bases from J; bases unmatched to any gene: 5. Germline V lookup: CDR1 SQVTM, CDR2 ANQGSEA. DNA of the CDR3: TGCAGCGTTTTTGAGACTAGCGGGTACAATGAGCAGTTCTTC. Translated, it gives CSVFETSGYNEQFF.

This chain joins TRBV20-1 and TRBJ2-5, with a weak D call TRBD2 (6 bases). V was shortened by 3 bases and J by 5 bases, with 10 bases between the two germline ends. Germline values: CDR1 DFQATT, CDR2 SNEGSKA (reference sequence). The CDR3 length is 12 residues. DNA of the CDR3: TGCAGTGCTAGTGCTAGCGTGGAGACCCAGTACTTC. Translation: CSASASVETQYF.